Below are 27 T cell receptor beta chains sequenced from a single sample in a study of blood T cell repertoires in COVID-19. TCRdb's table, derived via immunoSEQ multiplex PCR, lists solely in-frame clones and lacks some. The profile shows 30,000 or so clones, around 91% of them singletons. Sequenced input: peripheral blood. The receptors stem from a man aged 55 to 69 with active COVID-19.

The table lists this clone with a few counts. The gene calls are TRBV2 and TRBJ2-2; a possible D gene is TRBD2 (6 bases). CDR3 length: 13 amino acids. Trimming took off 8 bases at V and 1 base at J, with 8 bases between the two ends. Per germline, CDR1 SNHLY and CDR2 FYNNEI. CDR3 protein: CASSGGNTGELFF. The CDR3 nucleotides read TGTGCCAGCTCCGGGGGGAACACCGGGGAGCTGTTTTTT.

CDR3 protein: CASSTRQGRSRNEQFF. The CDR3 DNA reads as TGTGCCAGCAGCACCCGACAGGGAAGGTCTAGAAATGAGCAGTTCTTC. The chain is built from TRBV7-8 and TRBJ2-1; 7 bases match TRBD1. Germline-derived CDR1 and CDR2 are SGHVS and FQNEAQ. This CDR3 contains 16 residues. V shed 5 bases, J shed 7 bases, and the junction held 14 bases outside the gene matches.

The chain employs TRBV18 and TRBJ2-7, with 7 bases identical to TRBD1. Germline CDR1 is KGHSH and CDR2 is LQKENI. The CDR3 totals 15 residues. With V trimmed by 2 bases and J by 5 bases, 9 bases remained unmatched. In DNA form, the CDR3 reads TGTGCCAGCTCACCAGTGGTTACAGGGGACAACGAGCAGTACTTC. It encodes CASSPVVTGDNEQYF.

The chain links TRBV19 to TRBJ1-1; 8 bases agree with TRBD1. J lost 1 base, V lost 6 bases, and 7 bases had no gene match. The CDR3 contains 15 residues. The V gene's germline CDR1 is LNHDA and CDR2 SQIVND (reference sequence). CDR3 sequence (DNA): TGTGCCAGTAGCCCGGACAGGGAAGCGAACACTGAAGCTTTCTTT. Its protein is CASSPDREANTEAFF.

This chain joins TRBV4-2 and TRBJ2-5, with 15 bases lining up with TRBD2. The trim removed 3 bases at V and 2 bases at J, leaving 7 bases unmatched. CDR1 is LGHNA and CDR2 is YNFKEQ in the germline V gene. The CDR3 extends over 18 amino acids. The CDR3 sequence: CASSQEGLAGGTQETQYF. The CDR3 DNA reads TGTGCCAGCAGCCAGGAGGGACTAGCGGGGGGCACACAAGAGACCCAGTACTTC.

The rearrangement joins TRBV29-1 to TRBJ1-1, with a weak D call TRBD1 (6 bases). Trimming left V 8 bases short and J 1 base short, with 17 bases between. This CDR3 region has 14 residues. The germline V gene has CDR1 SQVTM and CDR2 ANQGSEA. CDR3 protein: CSPVRGGQNTEAFF. CDR3 coding DNA: TGCAGCCCCGTGAGGGGGGGCCAGAACACTGAAGCTTTCTTT.

The chain uses TRBV7-2 and TRBJ1-2; TRBD1 matches 9 bases. This CDR3 has 15 amino acids. Per the germline V gene, CDR1 is SGHTA and CDR2 is FQGNSA. Trimming took 3 bases from V and 6 from J; bases not matched to a gene: 8. CDR3 amino acids: CASSFLRDRADGYTF. The CDR3 DNA reads as TGTGCCAGCAGCTTTCTCCGGGACAGGGCTGATGGCTACACCTTC.

V is TRBV19 and J is TRBJ1-2; D unresolved. The CDR3 covers 18 residues. The germline gives CDR1 LNHDA, CDR2 SQIVND (reference sequence). The V end was cut by 7 bases, the J end by 5 bases, with 29 bases between. The CDR3 region is CASTREGTSFSAQYGYTF. The CDR3 DNA is TGTGCCAGTACCCGGGAGGGAACCTCCTTCTCAGCCCAATATGGCTACACCTTC.

The gene calls are TRBV7-6 and TRBJ1-5; TRBD1 aligns across 10 bases. Germline lookup yields CDR1 SGHVS and CDR2 FNYEAQ. The CDR3 has 15 amino acids. The V segment lost 3 bases and the J segment 2 bases; nucleotides outside the gene matches: 1. The CDR3 bases are TGTGCCAGCAGCTTGGGGACAGGGGGCAATCAGCCCCAGCATTTT. Its protein product is CASSLGTGGNQPQHF.

The chain couples TRBV5-4 to TRBJ1-5; TRBD1 matches at 8 bases. V lost 3 bases to trimming and J lost 4 bases; unmatched junction nucleotides: 6. Germline V gene sequence: CDR1 SGHNT, CDR2 YYREEE (reference sequence). The CDR3 contains 15 residues. CDR3 sequence: CASSSHGQGNQPQHF. CDR3 bases: TGTGCCAGCAGCTCCCACGGACAGGGTAATCAGCCCCAGCATTTT.

The chain carries TRBV4-1 and TRBJ2-1; 10 bases are shared with TRBD2. CDR1 and CDR2 from the germline V gene are MGHRA and YSYEKL. After removal of 4 bases from V and 7 bases from J, the junction contained 10 bases not matched to a gene. The CDR3 is made up of 16 amino acids. CDR3 DNA sequence: TGCGCCAGCAGCCGCTACCTAGCGGGGGCCTCAAATGAGCAGTTCTTC. Protein product: CASSRYLAGASNEQFF.

The count of this clone is one. The chain recombines TRBV5-4 with TRBJ1-6; TRBD1 is a possible D gene (6 bases). V was shortened by 4 bases and J by 10 bases, with 21 bases between the two germline ends. Per germline, CDR1 SGHNT and CDR2 YYREEE (reference sequence). The CDR3 extends over 16 amino acids. The CDR3 DNA reads TGTGCCAGCAGCGCCCCAGGGGCGAGGGATGAATCACCCCTCCACTTT. This encodes CASSAPGARDESPLHF.

The chain links TRBV10-3 to TRBJ2-2; 9 bases are shared with TRBD1. The CDR3 runs to 16 residues. Germline CDR1 and CDR2: ENHRY and SYGVKD. V gave up 4 bases and J gave up 4 bases; unmatched junction bases: 7. CDR3 in DNA: TGTGCCATCAGTGGGTCGGGACAGGGAGGCACCGGGGAGCTGTTTTTT. This encodes CAISGSGQGGTGELFF.

V and J are TRBV28 and TRBJ2-7; TRBD1 aligns across 8 bases. Germline CDR1 MDHEN, CDR2 SYDVKM. V shed 7 bases and J 6 bases; nucleotides not matched to a gene: 14. CDR3 size: 15 residues. CDR3 DNA sequence: TGTGCCAGCACCCCAATGGACAGGGTGAACGGCGAGCAGTACTTC. Translating gives CASTPMDRVNGEQYF.

This chain joins TRBV27 and TRBJ2-2, with D tentatively TRBD1 (8 bases). This CDR3 is built from 15 residues. CDR1 and CDR2 (germline): MNHEY, SMNVEV (reference sequence). With 2 bases removed from V and 7 bases from J, the gap between germline ends came to 14 bases. The CDR3 spells CASSLRTGRVGELFF. In DNA, the CDR3 is TGTGCCAGCAGTTTAAGGACAGGGAGGGTCGGGGAGCTGTTTTTT.

The chain carries TRBV11-2 and TRBJ2-2, with a possible D match to TRBD2 (6 bases). Germline V gives CDR1 SGHAT, CDR2 FQNNGV. Trimming took off 6 bases at V and 1 base at J, with 12 bases between the two ends. The length of the CDR3 is 15 residues. The CDR3 loop reads CASRGGTGNTGELFF. The CDR3 nucleotides read TGTGCCAGCAGGGGGGGTACAGGGAACACCGGGGAGCTGTTTTTT. Drawing the rest from reference TRBV11-2 and TRBJ2-2, the complete variable domain is EAGVAQSPRYKIIEKRQSVAFWCNPISGHATLYWYQQILGQGPKLLIQFQNNGVVDDSQLPKDRFSAERLKGVDSTLKIQPAKLEDSAVYLCASRGGTGNTGELFFGEGSRLTVL.

The chain links TRBV5-3 to TRBJ1-3; TRBD1 matches 7 bases. TRBV5-3 carries the ORF label, with uncertain function. V dropped 5 bases and J dropped 7; count of bases not matched to a gene: 9. CDR3 length equals 14 residues. The CDR3: CARSFRGVDNTIYF. The CDR3 DNA reads as TGTGCCAGAAGTTTCAGGGGGGTCGATAACACCATATATTTT.

This clone was counted a few times. The V call is TRBV4-1, the J call TRBJ1-3; D call uncertain. Trimming took off 1 base at V and 3 bases at J, with 16 bases between the two ends. This CDR3 spans 17 amino acids. Germline V gene data show CDR1 as MGHRA and CDR2 as YSYEKL. The CDR3 region is CASSQGSARGYGNTIYF. Written as DNA, the CDR3 is TGCGCCAGCAGCCAAGGTTCGGCCCGAGGCTATGGAAACACCATATATTTT.

This chain uses TRBV6-5 with TRBJ1-4; TRBD1 might be the D (5 bases). Germline assignment: CDR1 MNHEY and CDR2 SVGAGI. V was clipped by 5 bases and J by 3 bases, with 13 bases between them. This CDR3 spans 15 amino acids. The CDR3 region has the DNA TGTGCCAGCAGTCCCAGACAGTTGTCTAATGAAAAACTGTTTTTT. It yields the protein CASSPRQLSNEKLFF.

This rearrangement joins TRBV28 to TRBJ1-5; TRBD1 might be the D (5 bases). The CDR3 loop spans 13 amino acids. Trimming removed 8 bases at V and 2 bases at J, with 10 bases between. Per the germline V gene, CDR1 is MDHEN and CDR2 is SYDVKM. The CDR3, as DNA: TGTGCCAGCGGGGGGAGGGGCAATCAGCCCCAGCATTTT. The encoded protein is CASGGRGNQPQHF.

The chain couples TRBV5-1 to TRBJ2-6; 9 bases fit TRBD1. This CDR3 region has 16 residues. J gave up 2 bases and V 9 bases, and 9 bases lay outside the gene matches. Germline CDR1 reads SGHRS; CDR2 reads YFSETQ. The CDR3 bases are TGCGCCACCGCAACAGGGGGCGCTGCTGGGGCCAACGTCCTGACTTTC. Translated, it gives CATATGGAAGANVLTF.

The gene calls are TRBV3-1 (or the pseudogene TRBV3-2) and TRBJ2-1, with a possible D match to TRBD2 (7 bases). The CDR3 runs 15 residues. Germline V gives CDR1 LGHDT, CDR2 YNNKEL (reference sequence). V lost 3 bases, J lost 2 bases, and 11 bases lay in between. This CDR3 reads CASSHRGAPYNEQFF. The DNA of the CDR3 is TGTGCCAGCAGCCATCGGGGGGCCCCCTACAATGAGCAGTTCTTC.

The CDR3 region is CASSPAQGAPNTEAFF. CDR3 sequence (DNA): TGTGCCAGCAGCCCAGCACAGGGGGCTCCGAACACTGAAGCTTTCTTT. The rearrangement uses TRBV9 and TRBJ1-1; 9 bases agree with TRBD1. Trimming removed 4 bases from V and 1 base from J; junction bases left unmatched: 8. This CDR3 has 16 amino acids. In germline, CDR1 is SGDLS, CDR2 YYNGEE.

This chain joins TRBV5-4 and TRBJ2-5, with TRBD1 matching 12 bases. The CDR3 extends over 16 amino acids. V lost 4 bases, J lost 5 bases, and 9 bases stayed unmatched. Germline CDR1 is SGHNT and CDR2 is YYREEE (reference sequence). The CDR3 nucleotides read TGTGCCAGCAGCGCGCGGGACAGGGGGCGCGGGGAGACCCAGTACTTC. Its translation is CASSARDRGRGETQYF.

CDR3 amino acids: CASSYPGQGTDTQYF. CDR3 sequence (DNA): TGTGCCAGCAGCTACCCGGGACAGGGGACAGATACGCAGTATTTT. The rearrangement uses TRBV5-6 and TRBJ2-3, with 10 nucleotides matching TRBD1. V trimming: 3 bases; J trimming: 3 bases; junction bases outside the gene matches: 4. Germline V CDR1 and CDR2: SGHDT, YYEEEE. The CDR3 spans 15 residues.

This chain links TRBV4-1 with TRBJ1-2; 8 bases agree with TRBD1. Looked up from germline, CDR1 is MGHRA and CDR2 is YSYEKL. The CDR3 contains 17 residues. V shed 0 bases and J 7 bases; nucleotides not matched to a gene: 13. CDR3 DNA sequence: TGCGCCAGCAGCCAAGAGGGGCCTACAGGGGGAGTACGTGGCTACACCTTC. Translation gives CASSQEGPTGGVRGYTF.

This chain joins TRBV5-1 and TRBJ2-6; TRBD2 is a possible D gene (6 bases). The CDR3 spans 17 residues. The ends were cut back, 1 base at V and 4 bases at J, with 15 bases in the middle. Germline assignment: CDR1 SGHRS and CDR2 YFSETQ. The CDR3 nucleotides are TGCGCCAGCAGCTTGAAAGGGCCCGGGGGAGGGGCCAACGTCCTGACTTTC. Translation gives CASSLKGPGGGANVLTF.